Listed below are T cell receptor beta chains from one sample, sequenced in a study of graft-versus-host responses after intestinal transplantation. Sequencing was performed with immunoSEQ multiplex PCR; in TCRdb, only in-frame clones are kept and a portion is missing. The table shows about 14,000 clones, with 84% occurring only once. The input for sequencing was PBMCs, taken after intestinal transplantation. All receptors derive from a human patient who received an intestinal transplant, so some T cells may come from the graft donor. Each CDR3 is given with its conserved first and last residue. D genes are given only for firm matches. The size of a clone is reported for some rows only, either as once, few or many, or as a class for expanded clones.

TRBV5-1	TRBD2	-	TRBJ2-5	CASSLGPSGSIQTQYF	TGCGCCAGCAGCTTGGGTCCTAGCGGGAGTATACAGACCCAGTACTTC
TRBV7-9	TRBD1	-	TRBJ1-4	CASSLRQGTNEKLFF	TGTGCCAGCAGCCTTCGACAGGGAACTAATGAAAAACTGTTTTTT
TRBV6-1	-	few	TRBJ1-2	CATVPNYGTGGYTF	TGTGCCACCGTACCAAACTATGGAACAGGAGGCTACACCTTC
TRBV2	TRBD1	-	TRBJ2-7	CASGGQTGRYEQYF	TGTGCCAGCGGAGGCCAGACAGGGCGATACGAGCAGTACTTC
TRBV12-2	-	-	TRBJ2-6	CASRDIQQSRANVLTF	TGTGCAAGTCGCGACATACAACAAAGTCGGGCCAACGTCCTGACTTTC
TRBV4-2	TRBD2	-	TRBJ2-3	CASSQEGSGKITDTQYF	TGTGCCAGCAGCCAAGAGGGTAGCGGGAAAATCACAGATACGCAGTATTTT
TRBV2	-	-	TRBJ2-4	CASSEWAALAKNIQYF	TGTGCCAGCAGTGAATGGGCAGCCCTAGCCAAAAACATTCAGTACTTC
TRBV27	TRBD2	-	TRBJ2-3	CASSRSGSPTDTQYF	TGTGCCAGCAGCAGGAGCGGGAGCCCCACAGATACGCAGTATTTT
TRBV5-1	TRBD2	-	TRBJ2-3	CASSLGSGGADTQYF	TGCGCCAGCAGCTTGGGGTCCGGGGGGGCAGATACGCAGTATTTT
TRBV15	-	-	TRBJ1-1	CATSRPPGEDTEAFF	TGTGCCACCAGCAGACCCCCGGGTGAGGACACTGAAGCTTTCTTT
TRBV6-5	TRBD1	-	TRBJ2-7	CASSFGTGANYEQYF	TGTGCCAGCAGTTTTGGGACAGGCGCTAATTACGAGCAGTACTTC
TRBV9	TRBD1	-	TRBJ2-7	CASSIRDSSYEQYF	TGTGCCAGCAGTATCCGGGACAGCTCCTACGAGCAGTACTTC
TRBV28	-	-	TRBJ1-2	CASRLLNHGYTF	TGTGCCAGCAGACTCCTCAACCATGGCTACACCTTC
TRBV28	-	-	TRBJ1-2	CASSFTRTYGYTF	TGTGCCAGCAGTTTTACTCGGACCTATGGCTACACCTTC
TRBV6-5	-	-	TRBJ1-2	CASSSPEGYGYTF	TGTGCCAGCAGTTCCCCCGAGGGCTATGGCTACACCTTC
TRBV10-3	-	-	TRBJ1-5	CAISPDSSNQPQHF	TGTGCCATCAGTCCAGACAGTAGCAATCAGCCCCAGCATTTT
TRBV4-2	TRBD2	-	TRBJ2-7	CASSPLAASGRSGGEQYF	TGTGCCAGCAGCCCCCTCGCCGCTAGCGGGAGGTCAGGCGGCGAGCAGTACTTC
TRBV4-1	TRBD2	few	TRBJ2-2	CASSRRELAGDYTGELFF	TGCGCCAGCAGCCGGAGGGAGCTAGCGGGGGATTACACCGGGGAGCTGTTTTTT
TRBV5-5	-	-	TRBJ2-2	CASSLDLSPGELFF	TGTGCCAGCAGCTTGGATCTATCCCCCGGGGAGCTGTTTTTT
TRBV7-8	TRBD2	-	TRBJ2-7	CASSLMEGSSGHKWWIYEQYF	TGTGCCAGCAGCTTGATGGAGGGATCTAGCGGGCATAAGTGGTGGATCTACGAGCAGTACTTC
TRBV5-1	-	once	TRBJ2-1	CASRGTEQFF	TGCGCCAGCAGGGGGACAGAGCAGTTCTTC
TRBV11-2	TRBD1	-	TRBJ2-5	CASSLDRPETQYF	TGTGCCAGCAGCTTGGACAGGCCAGAGACCCAGTACTTC
TRBV6-5	-	-	TRBJ2-3	CASSYHGSDTQYF	TGTGCCAGCAGTTACCATGGGTCAGATACGCAGTATTTT
TRBV19	TRBD1	-	TRBJ1-6	CASSASGQSYNSPLHF	TGTGCCAGTAGTGCCTCGGGACAGAGTTATAATTCACCCCTCCACTTT
TRBV6-6	-	-	TRBJ1-2	CASSYLLGAPDGYTF	TGTGCCAGCAGTTACCTCCTAGGGGCGCCTGATGGCTACACCTTC
TRBV27	TRBD2	-	TRBJ2-7	CASSYSGIKRYEQYF	TGTGCCAGCAGTTATAGCGGGATCAAGCGATACGAGCAGTACTTC
TRBV7-3	-	-	TRBJ1-1	CASSPWGGTEAFF	TGTGCCAGCAGCCCGTGGGGGGGTACTGAAGCTTTCTTT
TRBV28	-	-	TRBJ2-1	CASSLSRRESFF	TGTGCCAGCAGTTTATCCCGCAGGGAGTCTTTCTTC
TRBV9	-	-	TRBJ2-3	CASSVEIRDTQYF	TGTGCCAGCAGCGTAGAAATCCGAGATACGCAGTATTTT